Listed here are 30 T cell receptor beta chains from one sample, sequenced in a study of molecular identifiers for immune sequencing clone quantification. TCRdb redid the calling of the PCR reads with MiXCR, one entry per CDR3 protein. The table shows tens of thousands of distinct CDR3 sequences, with about 23% occurring only once. Sample: naive CD8+ T cells from blood, with Jurkat cell RNA spiked in. Documented subset: FACS-sorted CD8+CD4-CCR7+CD45RA+ naive T cells. The receptors derive from a human donor in good health. Some libraries in this study had Jurkat cell RNA spiked in.

As for this clonotype: Sequence at one end of the junction differs from germline and may be a read error. V is TRBV7-9 and J is TRBJ2-1; D gene uncertain. The CDR3 covers 13 residues. Germline V CDR1 and CDR2: SEHNR, FQNEAQ (reference sequence). CDR3 coding DNA: TGTGCCGGCAGCTGGGGTTCCCGAGCTGAGCAGTTCTTC. As protein: CAGSWGSRAEQFF. Filled out from reference TRBV7-9 and TRBJ2-1, the complete variable domain reads DTGVSQNPRHKITKRGQNVTFRCDPISEHNRLYWYRQTLGQGPEFLTYFQNEAQLEKSRLLSDRFSAERPKGSFSTLEIQRTEQGDSAMYLCAGSWGSRAEQFFGPGTRLTVL.

Of note for this clonotype: The final CDR3 position lacks the conserved phenylalanine or tryptophan, pointing to a likely read error. This chain links TRBV5-6 with TRBJ2-5; no reliable D call. Germline V CDR1 and CDR2: SGHDT, YYEEEE. There are 13 residues in the CDR3. V dropped 2 bases and J dropped 2 bases, with 7 bases sitting between them. CDR3: CASSLETQETQYL. The CDR3 bases are TGTGCCAGCAGCTTAGAAACTCAAGAGACCCAGTACCTC.

The chain couples TRBV20-1 to TRBJ1-5; tentatively, D is TRBD1 (5 bases). CDR3 size: 15 residues. The germline V and J ends were trimmed by 4 bases and 6 bases, with 19 bases remaining between them. CDR1 and CDR2 from the germline V gene are DFQATT and SNEGSKA (reference sequence). This CDR3 is CSATKDTFPGQPQHF. CDR3 nucleotides: TGCAGTGCTACCAAGGACACTTTTCCGGGTCAGCCCCAGCATTTT.

This chain links TRBV7-9 with TRBJ2-7, with D perhaps TRBD1 or TRBD2 (5 bases each). V was cut by 4 bases and J by 3 bases, with 13 bases left in between. The CDR3 length is 14 residues. Germline lookup yields CDR1 SEHNR and CDR2 FQNEAQ (reference sequence). CDR3 coding DNA: TGTGCCAGCAGCTCCGGGACCGTTGACTACGAGCAGTACTTC. Translation gives CASSSGTVDYEQYF.

The chain couples TRBV19 to TRBJ1-5; the match to TRBD1 covers 7 bases. Germline V CDR1 and CDR2: LNHDA, SQIVND (reference sequence). This CDR3 spans 13 amino acids. V lost 8 bases and J lost 6; bases outside the gene matches: 7. The CDR3 nucleotides are TGTGCCAGTGTTACAGGGGTCGGTCAGCCCCAGCATTTT. Translation gives CASVTGVGQPQHF.

A word on this clonotype: Being one base from a much bigger clone, this may be a read error. The chain is built from TRBV19 and TRBJ1-2, with unresolved D. The CDR3 is 13 residues long. The V and J ends lost 3 bases and 8 bases respectively, with 13 bases between them. The germline V gene has CDR1 LNHDA and CDR2 SQIVND (reference sequence). CDR3 protein: CASSMAGVGGYTF. As DNA, the CDR3 is TGTGCCAGTAGTATGGCAGGAGTTGGAGGCTACACCTTC. Filled out from reference TRBV19 and TRBJ1-2, the complete variable domain reads DGGITQSPKYLFRKEGQNVTLSCEQNLNHDAMYWYRQDPGQGLRLIYYSQIVNDFQKGDIAEGYSVSREKKESFPLTVTSAQKNPTAFYLCASSMAGVGGYTFGSGTRLTVV.

This clonotype showed up just a few times. V and J are TRBV5-1 and TRBJ2-5, with TRBD2 matching over 9 bases. Per germline, CDR1 SGHRS and CDR2 YFSETQ. There are 14 residues in the CDR3. V lost 5 bases to trimming and J lost 2 bases; unmatched junction nucleotides: 4. CDR3 DNA sequence: TGCGCCAGCAGTTGGAGCGGGGGGCAAGAGACCCAGTACTTC. Translation: CASSWSGGQETQYF.

This clonotype was seen at least ten times. J is TRBJ2-7 and V is TRBV4-3; D possibly corresponds to TRBD2 (6 bases). The CDR3 covers 15 residues. Germline V lookup: CDR1 LGHNA, CDR2 YSLEER. V lost 0 bases and J 2 bases, leaving 11 bases between the germline ends. CDR3 sequence: CASSQDVSGPYEQYF. CDR3 nucleotide sequence: TGCGCCAGCAGCCAAGATGTTAGCGGCCCCTACGAGCAGTACTTC.

This clonotype has more than one count but fewer than ten. The chain couples TRBV7-9 to TRBJ2-7; 7 nucleotides match TRBD1. Germline values: CDR1 SEHNR, CDR2 FQNEAQ (reference sequence). The CDR3 loop spans 15 amino acids. The junction had 6 bases not matched to a gene; V was cut back by 4 bases and J by 0 bases. The CDR3 nucleotides read TGTGCCAGCAGCTACCGACAGGGCTCCTCCTACGAGCAGTACTTC. Protein: CASSYRQGSSYEQYF. Filled out from reference TRBV7-9 and TRBJ2-7, the complete variable domain reads DTGVSQNPRHKITKRGQNVTFRCDPISEHNRLYWYRQTLGQGPEFLTYFQNEAQLEKSRLLSDRFSAERPKGSFSTLEIQRTEQGDSAMYLCASSYRQGSSYEQYFGPGTRLTVT.

As regards this clonotype: This may be a read error: a much more frequent sequence differs by one nucleotide. Because it lacks the conserved phenylalanine or tryptophan at the end, this CDR3 is likely a read error. The chain couples TRBV29-1 to TRBJ1-1, with a weak D call TRBD1 (6 bases). V gave up 4 bases and J gave up 7 bases, with 10 bases separating them. CDR3 length: 11 residues. The germline V gene encodes CDR1 SQVTM and CDR2 ANQGSEA. The CDR3 loop is CSVGGGLEAFS. The CDR3 region has the DNA TGCAGCGTTGGTGGGGGCCTTGAAGCTTTCTCT.

To note about this clonotype: Being one base from a much bigger clone, this may be a read error. The V gene is TRBV7-9, the J gene TRBJ2-7, with no clear D. Per the germline V gene, CDR1 is SEHNR and CDR2 is FQNEAQ (reference sequence). The CDR3 spans 15 residues. CDR3 sequence reads: CASNLAEVGAYEQYF. CDR3 DNA sequence: TGTGCCAGCAACTTAGCAGAGGTCGGAGCCTACGAGCAGTACTTC.

This clonotype was seen at least ten times. The chain carries TRBV7-6 and TRBJ2-3; 7 nucleotides line up with TRBD1. Germline V CDR1 and CDR2: SGHVS, FNYEAQ. The junction had 11 bases not matched to a gene; V was cut back by 4 bases and J by 4 bases. The CDR3 extends over 16 amino acids. The CDR3 here is CASSSRQGSRADTQYF. CDR3 bases: TGTGCCAGCAGCTCCCGACAGGGCTCAAGGGCAGATACGCAGTATTTT.

This clonotype was found many times. J is TRBJ2-7 and V is TRBV20-1; no clear D gene. The V gene's germline CDR1 is DFQATT and CDR2 SNEGSKA (reference sequence). This CDR3 is built from 13 residues. Trimming took 0 bases from V and 5 from J, leaving 11 bases between them. The CDR3: CSAREALVDEQYF. In DNA form, the CDR3 reads TGCAGTGCTAGAGAAGCATTGGTCGACGAGCAGTACTTC.

Points on this clonotype: A single base separates this from a much larger clone, so it may be a read error. The rearrangement uses TRBV7-2 and TRBJ2-1; either TRBD1 or TRBD2 may fit D (6 bases each). Looked up from germline, CDR1 is SGHTA and CDR2 is FQGNSA. CDR3 length: 14 residues. The CDR3 loop is CASSLGPGAGERFF. CDR3 bases: TGTGCCAGCAGCTTAGGTCCGGGGGCTGGTGAGCGGTTCTTC.

This clonotype was found many times. The rearrangement joins TRBV6-2 or TRBV6-3 to TRBJ1-5; maybe TRBD1 (5 bases). Trimming left V 8 bases short and J 6 bases short, with 17 bases between. The CDR3 runs 14 residues. Germline V gene lookup returns CDR1 MNHEY and CDR2 SVGEGT. CDR3 residues: CASSFGGRSQPQHF. The CDR3 DNA reads as TGTGCCAGCTCGTTCGGGGGGAGAAGTCAGCCCCAGCATTTT.

The chain carries TRBV6-5 and TRBJ2-5, with D unresolved. The CDR3 consists of 16 residues. CDR1 is MNHEY and CDR2 is SVGAGI in the germline V gene. Deletions cut 0 bases from V and 2 bases from J, with 13 bases between. The CDR3 nucleotides are TGTGCCAGCAGTTACTCCCGAATAATAGAGCAAGAGACCCAGTACTTC. Encoded protein: CASSYSRIIEQETQYF.

The chain links TRBV29-1 to TRBJ2-5; perhaps TRBD1 as D (6 bases). V lost 7 bases and J 9 bases, leaving 24 bases between the germline ends. The CDR3 sequence is 14 residues long. Germline V CDR1 and CDR2: SQVTM, ANQGSEA. The CDR3: CSAGTPLEFEAQYF. The CDR3, as DNA: TGCAGCGCCGGGACACCCTTGGAGTTCGAGGCCCAGTACTTC.

A remark on this clonotype: This may stem from a read error, because a much larger clone lies one nucleotide away. The CDR3 DNA reads as TGTGCCAGCAGCTATCTAGCGGGAGAGGCAGATACGCACTATTTT. It translates to CASSYLAGEADTHYF. The chain couples TRBV5-3 to TRBJ2-3; 10 bases match TRBD2. TRBV5-3 is assigned to the ORF class and has an uncertain function. CDR3 size: 15 residues.

This clonotype was counted only a few times. The chain has TRBV3-1 and TRBJ2-7; 10 nucleotides match TRBD2. CDR3 length: 16 residues. CDR1 is LGHDT, CDR2 YNNKEL, per germline (reference sequence). With 2 bases clipped from V and 0 bases from J, the junction kept 4 bases outside the gene matches. The CDR3 DNA sequence: TGTGCCAGCAGCCAATTATCTAGCGGGGGCTCCTACGAGCAGTACTTC. Translation gives CASSQLSSGGSYEQYF.

As regards this clonotype: This may be a read error, as it is one base from a much larger clone. This chain links TRBV12-3 or TRBV12-4 with TRBJ2-2, with 7 bases that match TRBD1. The CDR3 consists of 15 residues. CDR3: CVSNPGQPNSGELFF. The DNA of the CDR3 is TGTGTCAGCAACCCGGGACAGCCAAATTCCGGGGAGCTGTTTTTT.

This clonotype was picked up many times. The V and J genes are TRBV13 and TRBJ2-3; 11 bases are a match to TRBD2. The CDR3 totals 15 residues. The germline V gene encodes CDR1 PRHDT and CDR2 FYEKMQ (reference sequence). V dropped 6 bases and J dropped 0; count of bases not matched to a gene: 2. CDR3 residues: CASRPSGRSTDTQYF. CDR3 nucleotides: TGTGCCAGCAGACCTAGCGGGAGGAGCACAGATACGCAGTATTTT.

The genes are TRBV10-2 and TRBJ1-1; D unclear. Germline CDR1 reads WSHSY; CDR2 reads SAAADI. V lost 8 bases and J 4 bases, leaving 14 bases between the germline ends. This CDR3 comprises 13 residues. For the CDR3, the DNA is TGCGCCAGCCTCCAGTGGGCTGGCACTGAAGCTTTCTTT. Its translation: CASLQWAGTEAFF.

The gene calls are TRBV19 and TRBJ1-5; TRBD1 matches at 7 bases. Germline V CDR1 and CDR2: LNHDA, SQIVND (reference sequence). The CDR3 length is 18 residues. Trimming took 0 bases from V and 2 from J; bases not matched to a gene: 10. DNA for the CDR3: TGTGCCAGTAGTATAGACTTCGGACAGGCTATAGGCAATCAGCCCCAGCATTTT. Protein: CASSIDFGQAIGNQPQHF.

This clonotype has ten or more counts. The CDR3 loop is CASNDGTNTGELFF. In nucleotides, the CDR3 is TGTGCCAGCAACGATGGGACGAACACCGGGGAGCTGTTTTTT. The gene calls are TRBV6-5 and TRBJ2-2; no firm D call. The CDR3 runs 14 residues. V lost 7 bases, J lost 0 bases, and 9 bases lay in between. Looked up from germline, CDR1 is MNHEY and CDR2 is SVGAGI.

This clonotype was found a few times. This chain links TRBV3-1 with TRBJ2-5; D could derive from TRBD1 or TRBD2 (6 bases each). Trimming shortened V by 1 base and J by 5 bases, and 17 bases separated the two germline ends. The CDR3 consists of 16 residues. Germline V gene data show CDR1 as LGHDT and CDR2 as YNNKEL (reference sequence). The DNA for the CDR3 is TGTGCCAGCAGCCAAGGCGAGGGGGGCTCGGCCGAGACCCAGTACTTC. This translates into CASSQGEGGSAETQYF.

In this sample, this clonotype turned up a few times. This rearrangement joins TRBV18 to TRBJ2-7; TRBD1 aligns across 10 bases. The CDR3 has 15 residues. Trimming cost V 2 bases and J 3 bases; bases outside gene matches: 4. From germline, CDR1 is KGHSH and CDR2 LQKENI. CDR3 protein: CASSPVRDRGYEQYF. DNA of the CDR3: TGTGCCAGCTCACCAGTGAGGGACAGGGGCTACGAGCAGTACTTC.

This clonotype was seen a few times. V usage is TRBV18 and J usage is TRBJ2-2; D unclear. The CDR3 sequence is 14 residues long. V lost 2 bases to trimming and J lost 4 bases, with 8 bases between them. Germline values: CDR1 KGHSH, CDR2 LQKENI. The CDR3 coding sequence is TGTGCCAGCTCACCAGCACCGAGCACCGGGGAGCTGTTTTTT. Translation: CASSPAPSTGELFF.

The sample holds many counts of this clonotype. The CDR3 DNA reads as TGTGCCAGCAGCGAGGACAGGGGGACTGAAGCTTTCTTT. This encodes CASSEDRGTEAFF. The chain links TRBV9 to TRBJ1-1; 10 bases agree with TRBD1. CDR1 and CDR2 (germline): SGDLS, YYNGEE. Germline trimming cut 3 bases from V and 5 bases from J; bases unmatched to any gene: 1. CDR3 size: 13 residues.

This clonotype has only a few counts. The rearrangement links TRBV4-1 to TRBJ2-7, with 7 bases lining up with TRBD1. CDR3 length: 16 amino acids. The junction had 13 bases not matched to a gene; V was cut back by 5 bases and J by 3 bases. Germline V gene data show CDR1 as MGHRA and CDR2 as YSYEKL. CDR3 coding DNA: TGCGCCAGCAGCTACATTGTAACAGGGGTTGGCTACGAGCAGTACTTC. As protein: CASSYIVTGVGYEQYF.

This clonotype was observed many times. The genes are TRBV6-6 and TRBJ1-5, with TRBD1 matching 11 bases. V gave up 0 bases and J gave up 4 bases; unmatched junction bases: 5. Germline V lookup: CDR1 MNHNY, CDR2 SVGAGI (reference sequence). The CDR3 covers 17 residues. CDR3 in DNA: TGTGCCAGCAGTTACTCGATAGGACAGGGGGCTAATCAGCCCCAGCATTTT. It codes for CASSYSIGQGANQPQHF.